The 3 T cell receptor beta chains listed next were all sequenced from one sample in a study of T cell repertoires in cytomegalovirus infection. TCRdb redid the calling of the reads with MiXCR, one entry per CDR3 protein. The table shows around 900,000 distinct CDR3 sequences, with about a third occurring only once. Antigens for these TCRs are unknown. Sequenced material: cultured CD8+ T cells from PBMCs, taken from culture after CMV antigen stimulation. The receptors shown here come from a human donor in good health (CMV status not recorded). Some clones in this sample may be carry-over from other donors' samples.

This clonotype was seen once. This chain joins TRBV7-6 and TRBJ1-6; D possibly corresponds to TRBD1 (6 bases). V lost 5 bases and J lost 9, with 14 bases in between. In germline, CDR1 is SGHVS, CDR2 FNYEAQ. The CDR3 is 14 residues long. CDR3 loop: CASSPGTRGSPLHF. CDR3 nucleotides: TGTGCCAGCAGCCCCGGGACCAGGGGTTCACCCCTCCACTTT.

This clonotype has just a few counts. V usage is TRBV6-2 or TRBV6-3 and J usage is TRBJ1-1; 8 nucleotides line up with TRBD1. Germline-derived CDR1 and CDR2 are MNHEY and SVGEGT. V lost 2 bases and J lost 5; bases outside the gene matches: 7. This CDR3 comprises 15 residues. CDR3 amino acids: CASSYLPTGVTEAFF. The CDR3 region has the DNA TGTGCCAGCAGTTACCTCCCGACAGGGGTGACTGAAGCTTTCTTT.

This rearrangement joins TRBV11-3 to TRBJ2-3; D unresolved. The CDR3 spans 15 residues. Per germline, CDR1 SGHNT and CDR2 YENEEA. The V end was cut by 1 base, the J end by 4 bases, with 12 bases between. This chain's CDR3 is CASSLGLSWADTQYF. The CDR3 DNA follows: TGTGCCAGCAGCTTAGGTCTAAGCTGGGCAGATACGCAGTATTTT.